The source of this TCR beta chain is a study of T cell repertoires in cytomegalovirus infection (dated by TCRdb to the late 2010s). Concerning the study at large: Recently identified HLA-C-restricted CMV epitopes, whose presentation resists viral immunomodulation, were targeted by peptide stimulations together with well-studied HLA-B-restricted epitopes. Donor HLA type was relevant to the analysis, because carriage of CMV infection together with the matching HLA type was indicated by public TCR beta signatures.

Overall study results and their limits: In both this cohort and an independent roughly 350-donor cohort, the cumulative frequency of public TCR beta family members distinguished carriers of CMV infection plus the relevant HLA type. The ex vivo response was dominated by HLA-C-restricted CMV-specific TCR beta clonotypes, which also provided the single most frequent clonotype in two of eight donors.

The data were produced on an Illumina HiSeq 1500. TCRdb reprocessed the public reads (quality trimming at Q25 with fastp, clone calling with MiXCR) and kept in-frame beta chains. CDR3 protein sequences are deduplicated, and each keeps its most common genes and DNA. Counted in this sample were 360,000 or so distinct CDR3 sequences; approximately 30% of them appeared once. Roughly 14% of the sample goes to the ten largest clones. As to this clonotype: No antigen is known for it. No much larger clone exists at a distance of one base, and base qualities are not known.

CDR1 is given as MGHRA and CDR2 as YSYEKL, both from the germline V gene. The CDR3 holds 17 amino acids from the cysteine to the phenylalanine. The kept DNA is CDR3 alone, 51 bases in frame from the first base. The V end gives up 3 bases and the J end 3 bases, leaving 11 bases in the junction not matched to a gene. The treatment or condition label on this specimen signifies: in vitro stimulation with specific CMV peptide epitopes to enrich CMV-specific T cells. The chain was built from TRBV4-1 and TRBJ2-3; TRBD2 aligns with 8 central bases. Source: cultured PBMCs, taken from culture after CMV antigen stimulation. The sequence came from a human donor in good health (CMV status not recorded). Some clones in this sample may be carry-over from other donors' samples. The sequenced DNA is TGCGCCAGCAGCCATTCCGGACTAGCAATAAGGACAGATACGCAGTATTTT. Translated, it reads CASSHSGLAIRTDTQYF.